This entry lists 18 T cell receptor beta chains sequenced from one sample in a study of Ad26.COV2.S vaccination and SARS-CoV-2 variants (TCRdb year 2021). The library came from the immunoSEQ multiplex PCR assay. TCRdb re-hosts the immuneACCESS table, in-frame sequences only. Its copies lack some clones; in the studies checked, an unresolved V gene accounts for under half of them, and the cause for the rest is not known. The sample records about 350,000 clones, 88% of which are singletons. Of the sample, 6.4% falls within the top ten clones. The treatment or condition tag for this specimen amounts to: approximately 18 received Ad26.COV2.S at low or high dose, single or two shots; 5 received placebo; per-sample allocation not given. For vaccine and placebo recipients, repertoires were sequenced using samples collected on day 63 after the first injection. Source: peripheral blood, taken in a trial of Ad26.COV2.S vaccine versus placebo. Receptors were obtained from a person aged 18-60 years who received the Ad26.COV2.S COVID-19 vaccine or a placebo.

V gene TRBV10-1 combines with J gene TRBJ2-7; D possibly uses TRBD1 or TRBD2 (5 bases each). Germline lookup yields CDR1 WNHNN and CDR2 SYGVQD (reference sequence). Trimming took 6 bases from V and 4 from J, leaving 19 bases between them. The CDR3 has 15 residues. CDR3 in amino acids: CASSEGFWWGYEQYF. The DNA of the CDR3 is TGCGCCAGCAGCGAGGGGTTTTGGTGGGGATACGAGCAGTACTTC.

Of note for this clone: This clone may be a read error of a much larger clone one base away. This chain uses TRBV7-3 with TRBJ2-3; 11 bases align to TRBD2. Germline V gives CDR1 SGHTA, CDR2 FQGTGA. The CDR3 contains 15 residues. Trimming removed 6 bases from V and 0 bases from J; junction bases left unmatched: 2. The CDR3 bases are TGTGCCAGCAGTGGGACTAGCGGTAGCACAGATACGCAGTATTTT. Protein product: CASSGTSGSTDTQYF.

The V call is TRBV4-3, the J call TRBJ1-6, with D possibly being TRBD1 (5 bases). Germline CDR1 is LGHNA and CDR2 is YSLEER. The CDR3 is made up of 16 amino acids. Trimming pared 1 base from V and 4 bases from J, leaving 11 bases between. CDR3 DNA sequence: TGCGCCAGCAGCCAAGGGCTGGGGGGGTATAATTCACCCCTCCACTTT. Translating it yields CASSQGLGGYNSPLHF.

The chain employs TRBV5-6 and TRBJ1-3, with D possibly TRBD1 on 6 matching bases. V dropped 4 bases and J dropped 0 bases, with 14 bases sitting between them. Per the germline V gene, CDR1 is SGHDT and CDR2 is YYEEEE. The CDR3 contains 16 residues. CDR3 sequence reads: CASSSLGQISGNTIYF. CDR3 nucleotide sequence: TGTGCCAGCAGCAGTTTAGGACAGATCTCTGGAAACACCATATATTTT.

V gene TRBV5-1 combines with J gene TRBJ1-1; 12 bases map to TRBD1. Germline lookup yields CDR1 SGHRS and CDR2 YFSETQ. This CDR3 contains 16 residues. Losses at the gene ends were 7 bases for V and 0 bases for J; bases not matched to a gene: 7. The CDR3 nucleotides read TGCGCCAGCGGGAAGGGGACAGGGGGCTTGAACACTGAAGCTTTCTTT. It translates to CASGKGTGGLNTEAFF.

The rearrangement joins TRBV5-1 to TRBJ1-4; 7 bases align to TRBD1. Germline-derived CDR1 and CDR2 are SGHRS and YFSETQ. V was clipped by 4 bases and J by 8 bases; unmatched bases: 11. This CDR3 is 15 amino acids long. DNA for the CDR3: TGCGCCAGCAGCCCCGGGGACAGAATAGAGGAAAAACTGTTTTTT. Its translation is CASSPGDRIEEKLFF. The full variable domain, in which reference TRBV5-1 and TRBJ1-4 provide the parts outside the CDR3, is KAGVTQTPRYLIKTRGQQVTLSCSPISGHRSVSWYQQTPGQGLQFLFEYFSETQRNKGNFPGRFSGRQFSNSRSEMNVSTLELGDSALYLCASSPGDRIEEKLFFGSGTQLSVL.

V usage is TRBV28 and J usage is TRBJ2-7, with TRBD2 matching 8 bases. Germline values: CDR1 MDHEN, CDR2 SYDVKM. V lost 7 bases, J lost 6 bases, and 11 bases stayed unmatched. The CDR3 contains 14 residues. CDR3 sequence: CASTLSGIGTEQYF. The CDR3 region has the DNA TGTGCCAGCACTCTTAGCGGGATTGGGACCGAGCAGTACTTC.

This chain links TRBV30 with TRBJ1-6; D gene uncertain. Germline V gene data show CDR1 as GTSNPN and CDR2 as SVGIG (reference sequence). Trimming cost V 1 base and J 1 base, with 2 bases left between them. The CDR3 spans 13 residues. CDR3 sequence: CAWSGSYNSPLHF. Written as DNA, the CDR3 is TGTGCCTGGAGTGGTTCCTATAATTCACCCCTCCACTTT.

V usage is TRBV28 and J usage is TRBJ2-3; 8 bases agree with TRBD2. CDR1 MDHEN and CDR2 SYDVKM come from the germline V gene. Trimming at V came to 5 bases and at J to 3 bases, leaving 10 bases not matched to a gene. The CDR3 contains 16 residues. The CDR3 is CASSPYSGTWTDTQYF. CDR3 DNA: TGTGCCAGCAGTCCCTATAGCGGGACGTGGACAGATACGCAGTATTTT.

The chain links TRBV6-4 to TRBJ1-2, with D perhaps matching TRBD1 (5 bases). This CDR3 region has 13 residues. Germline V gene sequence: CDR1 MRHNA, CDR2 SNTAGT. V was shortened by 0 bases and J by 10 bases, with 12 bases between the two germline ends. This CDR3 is CASSDSPEGVYTF. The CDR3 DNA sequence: TGTGCCAGCAGTGACTCCCCCGAAGGGGTCTACACCTTC.

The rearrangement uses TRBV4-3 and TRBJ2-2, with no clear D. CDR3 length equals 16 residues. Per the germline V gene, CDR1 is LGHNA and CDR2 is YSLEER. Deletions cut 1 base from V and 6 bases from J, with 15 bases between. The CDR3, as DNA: TGCGCCAGCAGCCAAGCGGTCTGGGTGAGATCCGGGGAGCTGTTTTTT. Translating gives CASSQAVWVRSGELFF.

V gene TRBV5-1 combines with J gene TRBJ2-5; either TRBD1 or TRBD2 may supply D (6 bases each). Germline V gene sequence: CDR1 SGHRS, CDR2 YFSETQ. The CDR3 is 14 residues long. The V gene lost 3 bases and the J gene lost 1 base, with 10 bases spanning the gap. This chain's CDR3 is CASSSGASQETQYF. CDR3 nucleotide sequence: TGCGCCAGCAGCTCGGGGGCTTCCCAAGAGACCCAGTACTTC. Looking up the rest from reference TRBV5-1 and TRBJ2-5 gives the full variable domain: KAGVTQTPRYLIKTRGQQVTLSCSPISGHRSVSWYQQTPGQGLQFLFEYFSETQRNKGNFPGRFSGRQFSNSRSEMNVSTLELGDSALYLCASSSGASQETQYFGPGTRLLVL.

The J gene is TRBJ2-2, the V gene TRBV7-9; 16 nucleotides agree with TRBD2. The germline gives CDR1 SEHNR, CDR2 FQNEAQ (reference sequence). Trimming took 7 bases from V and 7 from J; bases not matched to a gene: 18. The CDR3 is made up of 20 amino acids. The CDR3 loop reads CASTHTGLAGGDYTGGELFF. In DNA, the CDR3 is TGTGCCAGCACCCACACGGGACTAGCGGGAGGGGATTACACCGGCGGGGAGCTGTTTTTT.

CDR3 region: CASSFRALSSRGDYGTF. CDR3 in DNA: TGTGCCAGCAGCTTCCGAGCTTTGTCGTCGCGGGGCGATTATGGCACCTTC. V is TRBV5-6 and J is TRBJ1-2, with a weak D call TRBD1 (5 bases). CDR1 and CDR2 (germline): SGHDT, YYEEEE. This CDR3 spans 17 amino acids. Trimming left V 2 bases short and J 13 bases short, with 30 bases between.

The CDR3 is CASSIVVRGQGNQETQYF. The CDR3 bases are TGTGCCAGTAGTATAGTGGTTCGCGGACAGGGGAACCAAGAGACCCAGTACTTC. The chain carries TRBV19 and TRBJ2-5, with TRBD1 matching 9 bases. The CDR3 totals 18 residues. V gave up 1 base and J gave up 0 bases; unmatched junction bases: 9. Per germline, CDR1 LNHDA and CDR2 SQIVND (reference sequence). Based on the CDR3 plus reference TRBV19 and TRBJ2-5, the full variable domain is DGGITQSPKYLFRKEGQNVTLSCEQNLNHDAMYWYRQDPGQGLRLIYYSQIVNDFQKGDIAEGYSVSREKKESFPLTVTSAQKNPTAFYLCASSIVVRGQGNQETQYFGPGTRLLVL.

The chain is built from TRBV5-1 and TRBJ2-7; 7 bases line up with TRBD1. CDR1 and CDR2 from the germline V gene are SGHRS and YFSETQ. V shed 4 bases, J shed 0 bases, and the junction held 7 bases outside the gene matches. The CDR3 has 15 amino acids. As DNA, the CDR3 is TGCGCCAGCAGCCCGCGTCGGGACAGCTCCTACGAGCAGTACTTC. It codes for CASSPRRDSSYEQYF.

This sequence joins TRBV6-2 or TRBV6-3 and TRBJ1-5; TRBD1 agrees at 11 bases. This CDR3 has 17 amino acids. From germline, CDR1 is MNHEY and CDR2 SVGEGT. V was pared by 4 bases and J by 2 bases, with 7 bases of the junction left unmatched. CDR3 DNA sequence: TGTGCCAGCAGTTGGACAGGGGGCTCGCAACGCAATCAGCCCCAGCATTTT. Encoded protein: CASSWTGGSQRNQPQHF.

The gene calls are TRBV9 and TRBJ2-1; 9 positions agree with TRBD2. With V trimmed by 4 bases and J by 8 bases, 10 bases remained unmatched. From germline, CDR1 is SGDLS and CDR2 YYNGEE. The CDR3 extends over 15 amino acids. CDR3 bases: TGTGCCAGCAGCCGAGGAATTAGCGGGAGCTATGAGCAGTTCTTC. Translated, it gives CASSRGISGSYEQFF. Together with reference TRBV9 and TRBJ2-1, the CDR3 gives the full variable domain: DSGVTQTPKHLITATGQRVTLRCSPRSGDLSVYWYQQSLDQGLQFLIQYYNGEERAKGNILERFSAQQFPDLHSELNLSSLELGDSALYFCASSRGISGSYEQFFGPGTRLTVL.